Presented here are 12 T cell receptor beta chains from one specimen sequenced in a study of shared clonotypes between healthy human individuals. Produced via immunoSEQ multiplex PCR; TCRdb's table is partial and in-frame only. The table has 950,000 to 1,300,000 clones, 70% to 80% seen once; the top ten hold roughly 1.5%. The sample consisted of memory CD4+ T cells sorted from blood. Documented subset: CD45RA-negative fraction. Receptors were obtained from a man aged 18 to 29 in good health.

This rearrangement joins TRBV15 to TRBJ2-2; D perhaps matches TRBD2 (6 bases). The CDR3 contains 16 residues. Germline values: CDR1 LNHNV, CDR2 YYDKDF (reference sequence). V lost 5 bases, J lost 1 base, and 14 bases lay in between. The CDR3 nucleotides are TGTGCCACCAGCGGGAGGAGGGCGGAGAACACCGGGGAGCTGTTTTTT. It encodes CATSGRRAENTGELFF.

This sequence joins TRBV5-6 and TRBJ1-5; TRBD1 might be the D (6 bases). Germline V lookup: CDR1 SGHDT, CDR2 YYEEEE. The CDR3 contains 14 residues. V was shortened by 4 bases and J by 7 bases, with 15 bases between the two germline ends. The CDR3 region has the DNA TGTGCCAGCAGCGCCGGGCAGGGGCGCCAGCCCCAGCATTTT. This codes for CASSAGQGRQPQHF.

The chain employs TRBV11-2 and TRBJ2-3; D ambiguous. Per the germline V gene, CDR1 is SGHAT and CDR2 is FQNNGV. CDR3 length: 12 amino acids. Between the trimmed V and J ends, which lost 4 bases and 8 bases, there was a span of 10 bases. As DNA, the CDR3 is TGTGCCAGCAGCTCGACTTCGTTTACGCAGTATTTT. It codes for CASSSTSFTQYF.

The rearrangement uses TRBV5-4 and TRBJ2-7; 15 nucleotides line up with TRBD2. This CDR3 spans 17 amino acids. The germline CDR1 and CDR2 sequences are SGHNT and YYREEE (reference sequence). V lost 7 bases and J lost 0; bases outside the gene matches: 8. The CDR3 DNA follows: TGTGCCAGCCGCTCCGGACTAGCGGGGGGGAGCTCCTACGAGCAGTACTTC. This encodes CASRSGLAGGSSYEQYF.

The V and J genes are TRBV7-6 and TRBJ2-1; 14 nucleotides line up with TRBD2. Germline V lookup: CDR1 SGHVS, CDR2 FNYEAQ. The CDR3 totals 16 residues. Trimming took 5 bases from V and 2 from J; bases not matched to a gene: 2. For the CDR3, the DNA is TGTGCCAGCAGCAGGACTAGCGGGGGGACCTACAATGAGCAGTTCTTC. Translating gives CASSRTSGGTYNEQFF.

The genes are TRBV2 and TRBJ1-6; no definite D call. Germline assignment: CDR1 SNHLY and CDR2 FYNNEI. Trimming pared 4 bases from V and 0 bases from J, leaving 10 bases between. This CDR3 has 16 residues. CDR3 residues: CASSARASSYNSPLHF. The CDR3 DNA is TGTGCCAGCAGTGCTAGGGCTAGCTCCTATAATTCACCCCTCCACTTT.

The chain joins TRBV9 to TRBJ2-7, with TRBD1 identical over 8 bases. The length of the CDR3 is 14 residues. After removal of 3 bases from V and 4 bases from J, the junction contained 6 bases not matched to a gene. Germline V gene data show CDR1 as SGDLS and CDR2 as YYNGEE. The CDR3 DNA follows: TGTGCCAGCAGCGAGGGGACAGGTGTATACGAGCAGTACTTC. This sequence encodes CASSEGTGVYEQYF.

The chain couples TRBV7-9 to TRBJ1-3, with D unresolved. CDR1 and CDR2 (germline): SEHNR, FQNEAQ (reference sequence). This CDR3 contains 16 residues. V was cut by 3 bases and J by 4 bases, with 16 bases left in between. CDR3 DNA: TGTGCCAGCAGCTTCGGTCTATCAGGCTCCGGAAACACCATATATTTT. Protein: CASSFGLSGSGNTIYF.

The J gene is TRBJ2-1, the V gene TRBV19, with D tentatively TRBD1 (6 bases). The CDR3 contains 15 residues. V dropped 5 bases and J dropped 8 bases, with 19 bases sitting between them. Germline CDR1 reads LNHDA; CDR2 reads SQIVND (reference sequence). For the CDR3, the DNA is TGTGCCAGTAGTCCACGGGACACCCAAGGCTATGAGCAGTTCTTC. Its protein is CASSPRDTQGYEQFF.

The chain combines TRBV11-2 with TRBJ2-2, with TRBD2 matching over 13 bases. The germline gives CDR1 SGHAT, CDR2 FQNNGV. The CDR3 extends over 16 amino acids. Unmatched junction bases numbered 7, after V lost 5 bases and J lost 7 bases. The CDR3 loop is CASSVGLAGAYGELFF. Here the CDR3 DNA reads TGTGCCAGCAGCGTCGGACTAGCGGGAGCTTACGGGGAGCTGTTTTTT.

This clone was seen only once. The rearrangement uses TRBV9 and TRBJ1-4; 11 bases match TRBD1. J lost 5 bases, V lost 3 bases, and 3 bases had no gene match. The V gene's germline CDR1 is SGDLS and CDR2 YYNGEE. The CDR3 is 15 residues long. As DNA, the CDR3 is TGTGCCAGCAGCGCCGGGACAGGGGGAAATGAAAAACTGTTTTTT. Protein sequence: CASSAGTGGNEKLFF.

This chain links TRBV6-1 with TRBJ1-4, with D hard to call. Between the trimmed V and J ends, which lost 5 bases and 7 bases, there was a span of 8 bases. CDR3 size: 12 residues. The germline V gene has CDR1 MNHNS and CDR2 SASEGT. The CDR3 protein is CASSSSREKLFF. CDR3 sequence (DNA): TGTGCCAGCAGTTCCAGTCGTGAAAAACTGTTTTTT.